A single sample gave rise to the 26 T cell receptor beta chains below, sequenced in a study of radiation and T cells in renal cell carcinoma. Time point specified: baseline pretreatment blood. Sample treatment: 15 Gy SBRT to primary tumor, nephrectomy 4 weeks later. Libraries were prepared by immunoSEQ multiplex PCR; TCRdb keeps only in-frame clonotypes and omits some of them. This sample has under 65,000 clones, with 65% to 85% found just once. Sequencing used blood, obtained from a patient whose treatment included radiotherapy and nephrectomy. These receptors were taken from a man in his sixties with renal cell carcinoma.

The chain employs TRBV6-1 and TRBJ2-1, with D possibly TRBD2 on 7 matching bases. Between the trimmed V and J ends, which lost 2 bases and 7 bases, there was a span of 15 bases. Germline V gene data show CDR1 as MNHNS and CDR2 as SASEGT. The CDR3 loop spans 15 amino acids. The chain's CDR3 is CASSEIAEGGNEQFF. CDR3 coding DNA: TGTGCCAGCAGTGAAATCGCCGAGGGGGGGAATGAGCAGTTCTTC.

The rearrangement uses TRBV11-2 and TRBJ2-1; 9 nucleotides align to TRBD2. The CDR3 has 16 amino acids. V lost 6 bases and J lost 6; bases outside the gene matches: 12. The germline V gene encodes CDR1 SGHAT and CDR2 FQNNGV. Here the CDR3 DNA reads TGTGCCAGCAGTTTACTCCCTAGCGGGAAATTCAATGAGCAGTTCTTC. Translation gives CASSLLPSGKFNEQFF. Complete variable domain (other parts from reference TRBV11-2 and TRBJ2-1): EAGVAQSPRYKIIEKRQSVAFWCNPISGHATLYWYQQILGQGPKLLIQFQNNGVVDDSQLPKDRFSAERLKGVDSTLKIQPAKLEDSAVYLCASSLLPSGKFNEQFFGPGTRLTVL.

J is TRBJ2-1 and V is TRBV7-7; D is ambiguous. Germline values: CDR1 SSHAT, CDR2 FNYEAQ (reference sequence). This CDR3 comprises 13 residues. The V gene lost 5 bases and the J gene lost 2 bases, with 7 bases spanning the gap. The CDR3 DNA is TGTGCCAGCAGCCCAGACCCCTACAATGAGCAGTTCTTC. Translating gives CASSPDPYNEQFF.

The CDR3 DNA is TGTGCCAGCAGGGGACAGGGGGCGCGTGGCTACACCTTC. This gives the protein CASRGQGARGYTF. The rearrangement joins TRBV11-2 to TRBJ1-2; 12 bases are shared with TRBD1. The CDR3 consists of 13 residues. Germline V gene data show CDR1 as SGHAT and CDR2 as FQNNGV. After removal of 6 bases from V and 7 bases from J, the junction contained 3 bases not matched to a gene.

The chain carries TRBV7-2 and TRBJ1-2, with a possible D match to TRBD1 (6 bases). This CDR3 region has 14 residues. CDR1 is SGHTA and CDR2 is FQGNSA in the germline V gene. V lost 3 bases, J lost 4 bases, and 12 bases lay in between. The CDR3 protein is CASSLAGDFYGYTF. CDR3 DNA: TGTGCCAGCAGCTTGGCAGGGGACTTCTATGGCTACACCTTC.

V gene TRBV19 combines with J gene TRBJ1-1; D is unresolved. V lost 4 bases and J lost 1, with 7 bases in between. The V gene's germline CDR1 is LNHDA and CDR2 SQIVND (reference sequence). The CDR3 spans 13 residues. The CDR3 sequence is CASSTAKNTEAFF. The CDR3 DNA reads TGTGCCAGTAGTACAGCAAAGAACACTGAAGCTTTCTTT.

This rearrangement joins TRBV5-1 to TRBJ2-5; possible D gene TRBD1, 5 bases. Germline lookup yields CDR1 SGHRS and CDR2 YFSETQ. V lost 4 bases to trimming and J lost 5 bases, with 12 bases between them. The CDR3 runs to 13 residues. CDR3 residues: CASSTSGRETQYF. CDR3 sequence (DNA): TGCGCCAGCAGCACTTCAGGGCGGGAGACCCAGTACTTC.

The rearrangement links TRBV5-6 to TRBJ2-2, with D unclear. V was clipped by 0 bases and J by 4 bases, with 13 bases between them. CDR3 length equals 16 residues. Germline V gene data show CDR1 as SGHDT and CDR2 as YYEEEE. The CDR3 bases are TGTGCCAGCAGCTTGGTCGAGTATGCTGGCACCGGGGAGCTGTTTTTT. Its protein product is CASSLVEYAGTGELFF.

V and J are TRBV4-1 and TRBJ2-7; 12 bases are a match to TRBD1. This CDR3 contains 15 residues. Germline assignment: CDR1 MGHRA and CDR2 YSYEKL. The ends lost 4 bases at V and 4 bases at J; junction bases unmatched: 5. CDR3 region: CASSPGTGGGYEQYF. CDR3 nucleotide sequence: TGCGCCAGCAGCCCCGGGACAGGGGGCGGGTACGAGCAGTACTTC.

This clone has just a few counts. The chain carries TRBV19 and TRBJ1-1, with 8 bases lining up with TRBD1. The V and J ends lost 5 bases and 5 bases, in that order; junction bases with no gene match: 7. Germline values: CDR1 LNHDA, CDR2 SQIVND (reference sequence). The CDR3 sequence is 14 residues long. CDR3 sequence reads: CASSVQGARTEAFF. CDR3 sequence (DNA): TGTGCCAGTAGTGTTCAGGGGGCGCGAACTGAAGCTTTCTTT.

The chain carries TRBV12-5 and TRBJ1-1; unclear D gene. The CDR3 spans 15 residues. CDR1 and CDR2 from the germline V gene are LGHNT and FRNRAP. V was clipped by 2 bases and J by 0 bases, with 10 bases between them. CDR3 sequence (DNA): TGTGCTAGTGGTTTGCTCCACCAGGTGAACACTGAAGCTTTCTTT. It codes for CASGLLHQVNTEAFF.

The rearrangement joins TRBV4-3 to TRBJ1-2, with 9 bases matching TRBD1. V lost 0 bases and J lost 9; bases outside the gene matches: 11. CDR1 and CDR2 from the germline V gene are LGHNA and YSLEER. The CDR3 loop spans 16 amino acids. The DNA for the CDR3 is TGCGCCAGCAGCCAAGATGTCGGGACAGGGCGCGATCGCTACACCTTC. Residues: CASSQDVGTGRDRYTF.

This chain uses TRBV15 with TRBJ1-5; the D is unclear. Germline assignment: CDR1 LNHNV and CDR2 YYDKDF (reference sequence). CDR3 length: 15 residues. V dropped 0 bases and J dropped 2 bases, with 8 bases sitting between them. The CDR3: CATSRDSRGNQPQHF. In nucleotides, the CDR3 is TGTGCCACCAGCAGAGACTCCCGGGGCAATCAGCCCCAGCATTTT.

DNA for the CDR3: TGTGCCAGCTCACCACAAGACCATGGTTTAGGGGAGCTGTTTTTT. Its protein is CASSPQDHGLGELFF. The V gene is TRBV18, the J gene TRBJ2-2; D remains unclear. Germline V CDR1 and CDR2: KGHSH, LQKENI. The CDR3 is made up of 15 amino acids. V lost 1 base, J lost 8 bases, and 14 bases lay in between.

The rearrangement joins TRBV30 to TRBJ2-7; D is unclear. Trimming shortened V by 2 bases and J by 5 bases, and 13 bases separated the two germline ends. Germline lookup yields CDR1 GTSNPN and CDR2 SVGIG (reference sequence). The CDR3 sequence is 13 residues long. CDR3 protein: CAWSTTMGNEQYF. CDR3 nucleotide sequence: TGTGCCTGGAGTACAACCATGGGGAACGAGCAGTACTTC.

The chain carries TRBV30 and TRBJ2-2, with TRBD2 as a possible D gene (5 bases). The CDR3 extends over 13 amino acids. V lost 5 bases to trimming and J lost 6 bases, with 13 bases between them. Germline V gives CDR1 GTSNPN, CDR2 SVGIG (reference sequence). CDR3 coding DNA: TGTGCCTGGGGGGTTCTAGCTTCCGGGGAGCTGTTTTTT. It yields the protein CAWGVLASGELFF.

The rearrangement joins TRBV11-3 to TRBJ2-2; D might be TRBD2 (5 bases). Germline-derived CDR1 and CDR2 are SGHNT and YENEEA. The V end lost 5 bases, the J end lost 3 bases, and 13 bases lay between the germline ends. CDR3 size: 15 residues. CDR3 loop: CASSTRGRHTGELFF. CDR3 DNA: TGTGCCAGCAGCACCCGGGGAAGACACACCGGGGAGCTGTTTTTT.

The chain couples TRBV19 to TRBJ2-1; 7 bases fit TRBD1. The CDR3 runs to 12 residues. The germline V gene has CDR1 LNHDA and CDR2 SQIVND (reference sequence). V trimming: 10 bases; J trimming: 5 bases; junction bases outside the gene matches: 5. The CDR3 DNA sequence: TGTGCCACCCGGGACAGTAACAATGAGCAGTTCTTC. Translated, it gives CATRDSNNEQFF.

The chain couples TRBV19 to TRBJ1-2; D is unresolved. This CDR3 contains 13 residues. V was trimmed by 3 bases and J by 4 bases, leaving 9 bases between them. Germline lookup yields CDR1 LNHDA and CDR2 SQIVND (reference sequence). CDR3 in amino acids: CASSMSRLYGYTF. The CDR3, as DNA: TGTGCCAGTAGTATGTCCCGTCTCTATGGCTACACCTTC.

The chain employs TRBV5-1 and TRBJ1-5; 7 bases agree with TRBD1. Germline V lookup: CDR1 SGHRS, CDR2 YFSETQ. The CDR3 totals 15 residues. The J segment lost 3 bases and the V segment lost 3 bases, leaving 6 bases of the junction unmatched. The CDR3 reads CASSWIGGPNQPQHF. CDR3 DNA sequence: TGCGCCAGCAGCTGGATAGGGGGCCCCAATCAGCCCCAGCATTTT.

This clone was recorded once. The chain employs TRBV6-6 and TRBJ2-3, with D possibly TRBD1 on 5 matching bases. The CDR3 consists of 12 residues. V lost 10 bases and J 0 bases, leaving 8 bases between the germline ends. Germline CDR1 MNHNY, CDR2 SVGAGI (reference sequence). The CDR3 region is CAIAGSTDTQYF. CDR3 DNA: TGTGCCATCGCAGGGAGCACAGATACGCAGTATTTT.

The genes are TRBV6-1 and TRBJ2-3, with TRBD2 matching 12 bases. CDR1 MNHNS and CDR2 SASEGT come from the germline V gene. The CDR3 is made up of 17 amino acids. V lost 2 bases, J lost 4 bases, and 7 bases stayed unmatched. The CDR3 region is CASSEQLAGGLADTQYF. The CDR3 DNA reads TGTGCCAGCAGTGAACAACTAGCGGGAGGTTTGGCAGATACGCAGTATTTT.

The rearrangement links TRBV2 to TRBJ1-5; D is perhaps TRBD1 (6 bases). Trimming took 5 bases from V and 7 from J, leaving 12 bases between them. The CDR3 runs 13 residues. CDR1 is SNHLY and CDR2 is FYNNEI in the germline V gene. The DNA of the CDR3 is TGTGCCAGCAGTACAGGTGGGGGCCAGCCCCAGCATTTT. Residues: CASSTGGGQPQHF.

The chain employs TRBV27 and TRBJ2-1; 7 nucleotides align to TRBD1. The germline CDR1 and CDR2 sequences are MNHEY and SMNVEV (reference sequence). This CDR3 spans 13 amino acids. V trimming: 5 bases; J trimming: 7 bases; junction bases outside the gene matches: 5. The CDR3 DNA sequence: TGTGCCAGCAGTCTGTCAGGGGGTAATGAGCAGTTCTTC. As protein: CASSLSGGNEQFF.

J is TRBJ2-7 and V is TRBV10-3, with D perhaps matching TRBD1 (5 bases). This CDR3 contains 12 residues. V was pared by 6 bases and J by 5 bases, with 11 bases between. Germline lookup yields CDR1 ENHRY and CDR2 SYGVKD. The CDR3 sequence: CAIRDLRDEQYF. In DNA, the CDR3 is TGTGCCATCAGGGACCTCAGGGACGAGCAGTACTTC.

The chain joins TRBV30 to TRBJ1-5; D ambiguous. CDR3 length equals 13 residues. The ends were cut back, 5 bases at V and 7 bases at J, with 15 bases in the middle. CDR1 and CDR2 (germline): GTSNPN, SVGIG (reference sequence). The DNA for the CDR3 is TGTGCCTGGGCCGGTCTCCATGGCCAGCCCCAGCATTTT. It encodes CAWAGLHGQPQHF.